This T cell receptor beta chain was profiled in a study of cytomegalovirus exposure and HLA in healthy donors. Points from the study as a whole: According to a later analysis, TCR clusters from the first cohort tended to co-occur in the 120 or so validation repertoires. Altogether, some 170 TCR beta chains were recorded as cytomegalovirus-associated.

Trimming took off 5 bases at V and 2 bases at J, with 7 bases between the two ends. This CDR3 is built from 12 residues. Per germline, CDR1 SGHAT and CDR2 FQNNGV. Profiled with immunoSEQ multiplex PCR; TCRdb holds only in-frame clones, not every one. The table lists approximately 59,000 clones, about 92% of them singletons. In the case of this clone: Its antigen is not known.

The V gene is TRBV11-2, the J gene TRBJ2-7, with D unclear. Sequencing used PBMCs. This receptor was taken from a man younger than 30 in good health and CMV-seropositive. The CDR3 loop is CASSPQTYEQYF. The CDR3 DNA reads TGTGCCAGCAGCCCCCAAACCTACGAGCAGTACTTC.